This T cell receptor beta chain originates from a study of T cells in Graves' hyperthyroidism and ophthalmopathy. Whole-study findings and limits: The model identified upcoming ophthalmopathy a median around 6 months ahead of onset. A 13 V-J model separated ophthalmopathy from stable hyperthyroidism.

From RNA transcripts, TCR beta CDR3 regions were amplified. Initially, a first-round RT-PCR of the TCR CDR3 employed the HTBI primer set. TCRdb re-derived calls from the multiplex PCR reads in MiXCR, one entry per CDR3 protein. This table holds a few hundred thousand distinct CDR3 sequences, less than 25% found once. Comments on this clonotype: The antigen is not known.

For Graves' hyperthyroidism to be stable, ophthalmopathy could not progress within 18 months. Patients were excluded because of uncontrolled infection, other autoimmune disease, pregnancy or lactation. The TCR sequence derives from a man younger than 30 with Graves' hyperthyroidism. The sequenced sample was blood.

This CDR3 is CASSVGPTGGGETQYF. Here the CDR3 DNA reads TGTGCCAGCAGCGTTGGCCCCACAGGGGGTGGGGAGACCCAGTACTTC. The gene calls are TRBV9 and TRBJ2-5; 8 nucleotides line up with TRBD1. The germline gives CDR1 SGDLS, CDR2 YYNGEE. V was clipped by 2 bases and J by 5 bases; unmatched bases: 11. The CDR3 runs 16 residues.